The rows below give T cell receptor beta chains drawn from one sample of a study of post-analysis software for immune sequencing data. TCRdb itself ran the PCR reads through MiXCR, one entry per CDR3 protein. The sample has around 500,000 distinct CDR3 sequences, around 34% seen once. Material for sequencing was blood. The receptors were gathered from a girl aged 2-17 years with multiple sclerosis. Each CDR3 is given with its conserved first and last residue. The order of the fields is clone size, D gene, J gene, V gene, CDR3 DNA, CDR3 protein. The D gene is left open where the match is weak. The listing skips clone size in some rows; elsewhere it reads once, few, many or a size class.

abundance: NA; d_gene: NA; j_gene: TRBJ1-6; v_gene: TRBV5-1; CDR3nt: TGCGCCAGCAGCTTGGAGCATGGGCAGAGAGATTCACCCCTCCACTTT; CDR3aa: CASSLEHGQRDSPLHF
abundance: few; d_gene: NA; j_gene: TRBJ2-3; v_gene: TRBV9; CDR3nt: TGTGCCAGCAGCGTAGGGCTTTACCCTACGCAGTATTTT; CDR3aa: CASSVGLYPTQYF
abundance: NA; d_gene: NA; j_gene: TRBJ2-7; v_gene: TRBV18; CDR3nt: TGTGCCAGCTCATCACGGGGAGACGAGCAGTACTTC; CDR3aa: CASSSRGDEQYF
abundance: many; d_gene: NA; j_gene: TRBJ2-3; v_gene: TRBV9; CDR3nt: TGTGCCAGCAATGCGGCGGTCAGCACAGATACGCAGTATTTT; CDR3aa: CASNAAVSTDTQYF
abundance: few; d_gene: TRBD2; j_gene: TRBJ2-3; v_gene: TRBV4-2; CDR3nt: TGTGCCAGCAGCCAAGTTTGGCGGGGGGGTGGAGATACGCAGTATTTT; CDR3aa: CASSQVWRGGGDTQYF
abundance: once; d_gene: NA; j_gene: TRBJ2-2; v_gene: TRBV14; CDR3nt: TGTGCCAGCAGCCACGTCCCGACGAGCACCGGGGAGCTGTTTTTT; CDR3aa: CASSHVPTSTGELFF
abundance: NA; d_gene: NA; j_gene: TRBJ1-1; v_gene: TRBV4-1; CDR3nt: TGCGCCAGCAGCCAAGATTCGGGACTGGCCCTTGAAGCTTTCTTT; CDR3aa: CASSQDSGLALEAFF
abundance: NA; d_gene: TRBD2; j_gene: TRBJ2-1; v_gene: TRBV9; CDR3nt: TGTGCCAGCAGCCCCCCAGCGGGGGGCCCCCTAGAGGAGCAGTTCTTC; CDR3aa: CASSPPAGGPLEEQFF
abundance: NA; d_gene: NA; j_gene: TRBJ1-6; v_gene: TRBV6-6; CDR3nt: TGTGCCAGCAGTAACACAGGGTGGAATTCACCCCTCCACTTT; CDR3aa: CASSNTGWNSPLHF
abundance: NA; d_gene: TRBD2; j_gene: TRBJ2-1; v_gene: TRBV7-9; CDR3nt: TGTGCCAGCAGGCGAACGGGGGGGCCAAGTAATGAGCAGTTCTTC; CDR3aa: CASRRTGGPSNEQFF
abundance: few; d_gene: TRBD2; j_gene: TRBJ2-1; v_gene: TRBV5-1; CDR3nt: TGCGCCAGCAGCAGGGGAGGGCCAGGCGATGAGCAGTTCTTC; CDR3aa: CASSRGGPGDEQFF
abundance: NA; d_gene: NA; j_gene: TRBJ1-2; v_gene: TRBV12-3/TRBV12-4; CDR3nt: TGTGCCAGCAGTTTAGCGCTACAGGATCTGTACTATGGCTACACCTTC; CDR3aa: CASSLALQDLYYGYTF
abundance: NA; d_gene: NA; j_gene: TRBJ2-3; v_gene: TRBV25-1; CDR3nt: TGTGCCAGCAGTGAAGGGGCGACGGACACAGATACGCAGTATTTT; CDR3aa: CASSEGATDTDTQYF